Listed below are T cell receptor beta chains from one sample, sequenced in a study of cytomegalovirus exposure and HLA in healthy donors. The assay was immunoSEQ multiplex PCR, and TCRdb's table has in-frame clones only and misses some. The table records fewer than 200,000 clones, more than 75% of them present only once. The sequencing input was PBMCs. The receptors come from a woman in her 30s in good health and CMV-seropositive. CDR3s include the opening cysteine and the closing phenylalanine or tryptophan. Fields, in order: V gene, clone size, J gene, D gene, CDR3 protein, CDR3 DNA. The D gene is left open where the match is weak. Size is stated for part of the rows, as once, few or many counts, or as a class when the clone is expanded.

>TRBV5-1|.|TRBJ2-7|.
CASSSQMSSYEQYF
TGCGCCAGCAGCTCACAGATGAGCTCCTACGAGCAGTACTTC
>TRBV28|.|TRBJ2-3|.
CASSPSGSTDTQYF
TGTGCCAGCAGCCCCAGCGGGAGCACAGATACGCAGTATTTT
>TRBV5-6|.|TRBJ2-7|.
CASSTSVKSFDEQYF
TGTGCCAGCAGCACCTCGGTGAAGTCCTTTGACGAGCAGTACTTC
>TRBV5-1|.|TRBJ2-7|.
CASSLERGTYLYEQYF
TGCGCCAGCAGCTTGGAACGCGGGACGTACCTCTACGAGCAGTACTTC
>TRBV11-3|.|TRBJ2-1|TRBD2
CASSRAGLAGNEQFF
TGTGCCAGCAGCCGAGCGGGACTAGCGGGCAATGAGCAGTTCTTC
>TRBV9|.|TRBJ1-1|.
CASSVGGTEAFF
TGTGCCAGCAGCGTGGGGGGCACTGAAGCTTTCTTT
>TRBV19|.|TRBJ1-1|.
CASSIQGGEYTEAFF
TGTGCCAGTAGTATCCAGGGAGGGGAGTACACTGAAGCTTTCTTT
>TRBV5-6|.|TRBJ1-2|TRBD1
CASSRNGQDGYTF
TGTGCCAGCAGCCGAAACGGACAGGATGGCTACACCTTC
>TRBV7-8|.|TRBJ1-6|.
CASSLDMSYNSPLHF
TGTGCCAGCAGCTTAGATATGTCCTATAATTCACCCCTCCACTTT
>TRBV30|.|TRBJ2-7|TRBD2
CAWSPGLAGEQYF
TGTGCCTGGAGTCCGGGACTAGCGGGCGAGCAGTACTTC
>TRBV11-2|.|TRBJ1-1|TRBD1
CASSLVGTGDTEAFF
TGTGCCAGCAGCTTAGTAGGGACAGGAGACACTGAAGCTTTCTTT
>TRBV19|.|TRBJ2-1|TRBD1
CASSTTGKNEQFF
TGTGCCAGTAGTACGACAGGGAAGAATGAGCAGTTCTTC
>TRBV29-1|.|TRBJ2-5|.
CSVAPPPGQETQYF
TGCAGCGTTGCTCCCCCCCCAGGGCAAGAGACCCAGTACTTC
>TRBV7-2|.|TRBJ2-3|TRBD2
CASSLASGSQDTQYF
TGTGCCAGCAGCTTAGCGAGCGGGAGTCAGGATACGCAGTATTTT
>TRBV5-1|.|TRBJ2-5|TRBD2
CASSWKASLAGEQETQYF
TGCGCCAGCAGCTGGAAAGCAAGCCTAGCGGGGGAGCAAGAGACCCAGTACTTC
>TRBV27|.|TRBJ1-1|TRBD1
CASSLLSGGTEAFF
TGTGCCAGCAGTTTACTATCAGGGGGCACTGAAGCTTTCTTT
>TRBV5-6|.|TRBJ2-1|TRBD2
CASSPGLANYNEQFF
TGTGCCAGCAGCCCCGGACTAGCAAACTACAATGAGCAGTTCTTC
>TRBV7-9|.|TRBJ2-1|.
CASSRSSELSYNEQFF
TGTGCCAGCAGCCGTTCTAGCGAACTCTCCTACAATGAGCAGTTCTTC
>TRBV7-2|.|TRBJ2-7|TRBD1
CASSNFRQGAYEQYF
TGTGCCAGCAGTAACTTCCGACAGGGGGCGTACGAGCAGTACTTC
>TRBV5-1|.|TRBJ2-4|TRBD2
CASSPLTSGIGVDIQYF
TGCGCCAGCAGCCCGCTGACTAGCGGGATAGGGGTTGACATTCAGTACTTC
>TRBV29-1|.|TRBJ2-3|.
CSVRVLVPYTDTQYF
TGCAGCGTGCGTGTCCTAGTACCATACACAGATACGCAGTATTTT
>TRBV15|.|TRBJ2-5|TRBD2
CATSRDLAGASVLQETQYF
TGTGCCACCAGCAGAGACCTAGCGGGGGCATCGGTTTTGCAAGAGACCCAGTACTTC
>TRBV7-2|.|TRBJ2-7|.
CASSAQAGGYEQYF
TGTGCCAGCAGCGCACAGGCAGGAGGGTACGAGCAGTACTTC
>TRBV11-2|few|TRBJ1-6|.
CASSLGRGQNSPLHF
TGTGCCAGCAGCTTAGGTAGGGGTCAAAATTCACCCCTCCACTTT
>TRBV5-4|.|TRBJ2-7|.
CASSRKGTAFPGSTSYEQYF
TGTGCCAGCAGCAGGAAAGGGACAGCCTTCCCCGGGAGTACCTCCTACGAGCAGTACTTC
>TRBV30|.|TRBJ1-2|.
CAWSEDSPYGYTF
TGTGCCTGGAGTGAGGACAGCCCCTATGGCTACACCTTC
>TRBV19|.|TRBJ1-3|.
CASSMGGALLGNTIYF
TGTGCCAGTAGTATGGGGGGGGCACTCCTGGGAAACACCATATATTTT
>TRBV6-5|few|TRBJ1-5|.
CASTGREDQPQHF
TGTGCCAGCACCGGGAGGGAGGATCAGCCCCAGCATTTT
>TRBV27|.|TRBJ1-1|.
CASQTGGTEAFF
TGTGCCAGCCAGACGGGGGGGACTGAAGCTTTCTTT
>TRBV7-9|.|TRBJ1-6|.
CASRARFSPLHF
TGTGCCAGCAGAGCCAGGTTTTCACCCCTCCACTTT
>TRBV4-1|.|TRBJ2-3|TRBD1
CASSHHHYRGFQTDTQYF
TGCGCCAGCAGCCACCACCATTACAGGGGATTTCAGACAGATACGCAGTATTTT
>TRBV4-2|few|TRBJ2-1|TRBD2
CASSPSTSGGYNEQFF
TGTGCCAGCAGCCCTTCGACTAGCGGGGGTTACAATGAGCAGTTCTTC
>TRBV23-1|.|TRBJ1-4|.
CASSLAGGLAGGATNEKLFF
TGCGCCAGCAGTCTCGCTGGGGGACTAGCGGGGGGGGCAACTAATGAAAAACTGTTTTTT
>TRBV28|.|TRBJ1-4|.
CASSKTVATNEKLFF
TGTGCCAGCAGCAAGACAGTTGCAACTAATGAAAAACTGTTTTTT
>TRBV5-5|.|TRBJ2-3|.
CASSPRWAAGPTSDTQYF
TGTGCCAGCAGCCCCCGTTGGGCTGCGGGTCCTACCTCAGATACGCAGTATTTT
>TRBV29-1|.|TRBJ2-5|.
CSVEGFGRVEETQYF
TGCAGCGTTGAGGGTTTCGGCAGGGTCGAAGAGACCCAGTACTTC
>TRBV2|.|TRBJ1-2|.
CASEGASPNYGYTF
TGTGCCAGCGAAGGGGCCAGCCCTAACTATGGCTACACCTTC
>TRBV18|.|TRBJ2-3|.
CASSPDGTTDTQYF
TGTGCCAGCTCACCAGATGGGACAACAGATACGCAGTATTTT
>TRBV9|.|TRBJ1-5|.
CASSGGDQPQHF
TGTGCCAGCAGCGGAGGAGATCAGCCCCAGCATTTT
>TRBV28|.|TRBJ1-5|TRBD1
CASSAGRDRVFPWPQHF
TGTGCCAGCAGTGCTGGTCGGGACAGGGTGTTCCCGTGGCCCCAGCATTTT
>TRBV19|few|TRBJ1-1|.
CASSIRESEAFF
TGTGCCAGTAGTATAAGGGAGTCTGAAGCTTTCTTT
>TRBV10-3|.|TRBJ2-1|TRBD1
CAISERQGVYNEQFF
TGTGCCATCAGTGAAAGGCAGGGGGTCTACAATGAGCAGTTCTTC
>TRBV10-3|.|TRBJ2-5|.
CAARQGSGETQYF
TGTGCCGCCCGGCAGGGGTCGGGAGAGACCCAGTACTTC
>TRBV27|.|TRBJ1-4|.
CASSLKRRVGVEKLFF
TGTGCCAGCAGTCTGAAAAGGAGGGTAGGGGTCGAAAAACTGTTTTTT
>TRBV30|.|TRBJ2-5|TRBD2
CAWGLGVGETQYF
TGTGCCTGGGGACTAGGGGTAGGAGAGACCCAGTACTTC
>TRBV5-4|few|TRBJ1-1|TRBD1
CASSLDRGEAFF
TGTGCCAGCAGCCTGGACAGGGGTGAAGCTTTCTTT
>TRBV30|.|TRBJ2-1|TRBD1
CAWRGQGANEQFF
TGTGCCTGGAGGGGACAGGGGGCCAATGAGCAGTTCTTC
>TRBV28|.|TRBJ2-7|.
CASSLTDSLSSYEQYF
TGTGCCAGCAGTCTCACAGACAGTTTGAGCTCCTACGAGCAGTACTTC
>TRBV9|.|TRBJ2-3|TRBD2
CASSVAGRAGGANSDTQYF
TGTGCCAGCAGCGTAGCTGGTCGAGCGGGGGGCGCAAATTCGGATACGCAGTATTTT
>TRBV2|.|TRBJ1-1|.
CATSALTGRRVNTEAFF
TGTGCCACCAGTGCTCTCACAGGTCGGAGGGTAAACACTGAAGCTTTCTTT
>TRBV6-1|.|TRBJ1-2|.
CASSEAHFTGYGYTF
TGTGCCAGCAGTGAAGCCCACTTTACAGGGTATGGCTACACCTTC
>TRBV28|.|TRBJ2-2|.
CATQLAGVNTGELFF
TGTGCCACCCAGCTGGCCGGGGTAAACACCGGGGAGCTGTTTTTT
>TRBV5-1|.|TRBJ2-1|.
CASSLETKQFF
TGCGCCAGCAGCTTGGAGACTAAGCAGTTCTTC
>TRBV7-2|.|TRBJ2-7|.
CASSFDFMREQYF
TGTGCCAGCAGCTTTGATTTCATGAGGGAGCAGTACTTC
>TRBV12-5|.|TRBJ2-1|TRBD2
CASGGSGRAGEQFF
TGTGCTAGTGGGGGGAGCGGGAGGGCCGGTGAGCAGTTCTTC
>TRBV2|once|TRBJ1-6|.
CASSEYGVSTNSPLHF
TGTGCCAGCAGTGAGTATGGAGTCTCAACGAATTCACCCCTCCACTTT
>TRBV27|.|TRBJ2-5|TRBD1
CASSFKAGGYRETQYF
TGTGCCAGCAGTTTTAAGGCAGGGGGTTATCGAGAGACCCAGTACTTC